The present T cell receptor (beta chain) was sequenced within a study of blood T cell repertoires in COVID-19. Study overall: Researchers got acute and convalescent COVID-19 samples from the United States, Italy and Spain.

Participants came from fewer than 25 US areas, aged about 18 to 90 years. Cohorts were based on clinical histories the participants reported. Donors in Cohort 3 counted as recovered after two negative PCRs, clearance, or symptom resolution. Here immunoSEQ multiplex PCR was the method, and the copy in TCRdb shows in-frame clones only, minus some. The sample lists hundreds of thousands of clones; around nine tenths were seen once. The specimen was PBMCs or T cells enriched from blood (not recorded which). This receptor was taken from a woman aged 50 to 60 who had recovered from COVID-19.

CDR3 in DNA: TGTGCCAGCAGCCAGTTCAGCGAGAACACTGAAGCTTTCTTT. Translating gives CASSQFSENTEAFF. The chain combines TRBV7-2 with TRBJ1-1; no clear D. Trimming cost V 5 bases and J 1 base, with 11 bases left between them. The CDR3 has 14 residues. CDR1 SGHTA and CDR2 FQGNSA come from the germline V gene.